This is a list of T cell receptor beta chains from one sample in a study of cytomegalovirus exposure and HLA in healthy donors. Sequencing used immunoSEQ multiplex PCR; TCRdb keeps in-frame clones, though not all of them. The top ten clones hold around 2.9% of a sample with about 67,000 clones, 80% to 90% of them seen once. The sequencing sample was made of PBMCs. The receptor set was obtained from a woman younger than 45 in good health and CMV-seronegative. Each CDR3 is given with its conserved first and last residue. D genes are given only for firm matches. Rows give clone size only sometimes, using once, few, many, or a class for an expanded clone.

J | size | V | D | CDR3 | DNA
TRBJ1-5 | . | TRBV15 | TRBD1 | CATSRAQGLGQPQHF | TGTGCCACCAGCAGAGCACAGGGGTTGGGTCAGCCCCAGCATTTT
TRBJ2-5 | . | TRBV18 | . | CASSPGTMETQYF | TGTGCCAGCTCACCAGGGACAATGGAGACCCAGTACTTC
TRBJ2-6 | . | TRBV7-9 | . | CASSPVGAGANVLTF | TGTGCCAGCAGCCCCGTCGGGGCTGGGGCCAACGTCCTGACTTTC
TRBJ2-2 | . | TRBV19 | . | CATTPGWELFF | TGTGCCACTACACCCGGGTGGGAGCTGTTTTTT
TRBJ2-7 | . | TRBV7-8 | . | CASSLGSTITYEQYF | TGTGCCAGCAGCTTAGGTAGCACCATCACCTACGAGCAGTACTTC
TRBJ1-2 | . | TRBV6-1 | TRBD1 | CASRRTGGDGYTF | TGTGCCAGCAGACGGACAGGGGGCGATGGCTACACCTTC
TRBJ2-7 | few | TRBV5-5 | . | CASSLYRDTYEQYF | TGTGCCAGCAGCTTGTACCGGGACACCTACGAGCAGTACTTC
TRBJ2-2 | once | TRBV9 | TRBD2 | CASSVGLFAGGRRELFF | TGTGCCAGCAGCGTAGGTCTTTTTGCGGGGGGCCGCCGGGAGCTGTTTTTT
TRBJ2-3 | . | TRBV11-3 | . | CASSLGVFPSTDTQYF | TGTGCCAGCAGCCTTGGAGTATTCCCTAGCACAGATACGCAGTATTTT
TRBJ2-3 | . | TRBV10-3 | . | CAISEPKGGTDTQYF | TGTGCCATCAGTGAGCCGAAGGGGGGCACAGATACGCAGTATTTT
TRBJ2-5 | few | TRBV5-6 | . | CASSLGREETQYF | TGTGCCAGCAGCTTGGGGAGGGAGGAGACCCAGTACTTC
TRBJ1-2 | . | TRBV19 | . | CASSIAGIFDYGYTF | TGTGCCAGTAGTATAGCGGGGATTTTTGACTATGGCTACACCTTC
TRBJ2-1 | few | TRBV27 | . | CASTPTAYNEQFF | TGTGCCAGCACCCCGACAGCTTACAATGAGCAGTTCTTC
TRBJ2-7 | . | TRBV20-1 | . | CSARLQGEQYF | TGCAGTGCTAGACTACAGGGAGAGCAGTACTTC
TRBJ1-2 | . | TRBV27 | . | CASRRASPNYGYTF | TGTGCCAGCAGGAGAGCCTCCCCTAACTATGGCTACACCTTC
TRBJ1-6 | . | TRBV19 | TRBD1 | CASSNPDREDSPLHF | TGTGCCAGTAGTAACCCCGACAGGGAGGATTCACCCCTCCACTTT
TRBJ2-5 | . | TRBV27 | . | CASSLWLGETQYF | TGTGCCAGCAGTTTATGGCTTGGCGAGACCCAGTACTTC
TRBJ2-5 | . | TRBV5-1 | . | CASSLQGAGQETQYF | TGCGCCAGCAGCTTACAGGGTGCCGGTCAAGAGACCCAGTACTTC
TRBJ2-5 | . | TRBV6-5 | TRBD1 | CASKDRELIKETQYF | TGTGCCAGCAAGGACAGGGAACTTATAAAAGAGACCCAGTACTTC
TRBJ1-2 | . | TRBV12-5 | TRBD1 | CASGLGFRQGSGYTF | TGTGCTAGTGGTTTGGGATTCCGACAGGGAAGCGGCTACACCTTC
TRBJ2-5 | . | TRBV11-2 | . | CASSLTAKETQYF | TGTGCCAGCAGCTTAACAGCCAAAGAGACCCAGTACTTC
TRBJ2-5 | . | TRBV6-5 | . | CASSRYQETQYF | TGTGCCAGCTCCAGGTACCAAGAGACCCAGTACTTC
TRBJ2-5 | . | TRBV5-6 | TRBD1 | CASSLVGTGLPYF | TGTGCCAGCAGCTTGGTGGGGACAGGACTTCCGTACTTC
TRBJ1-2 | . | TRBV5-4 | . | CASSWVGGYYGYTF | TGTGCCAGCAGCTGGGTTGGAGGGTACTATGGCTACACCTTC
TRBJ2-7 | few | TRBV4-1 | TRBD2 | CASSQVRVGGDSYEQYF | TGCGCCAGCAGCCAAGTGCGGGTGGGGGGGGATTCCTACGAGCAGTACTTC